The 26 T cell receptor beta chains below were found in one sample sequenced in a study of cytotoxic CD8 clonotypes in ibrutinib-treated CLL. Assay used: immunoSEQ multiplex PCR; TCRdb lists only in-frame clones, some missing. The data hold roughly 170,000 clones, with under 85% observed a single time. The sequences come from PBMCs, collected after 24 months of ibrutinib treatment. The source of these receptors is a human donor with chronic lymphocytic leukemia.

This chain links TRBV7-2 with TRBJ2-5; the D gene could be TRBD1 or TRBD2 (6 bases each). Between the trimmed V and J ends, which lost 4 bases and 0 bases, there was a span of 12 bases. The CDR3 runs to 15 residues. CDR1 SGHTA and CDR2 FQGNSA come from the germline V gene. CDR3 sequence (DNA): TGTGCCAGCAGCTCTCTAGGGGGGTACCAAGAGACCCAGTACTTC. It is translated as CASSSLGGYQETQYF.

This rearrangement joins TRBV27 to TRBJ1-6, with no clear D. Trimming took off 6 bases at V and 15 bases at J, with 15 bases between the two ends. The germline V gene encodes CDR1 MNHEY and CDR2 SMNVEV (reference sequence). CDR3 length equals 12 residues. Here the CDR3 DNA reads TGTGCCAGCAGGGGCGTGTCCTGGATCCTCCACTTT. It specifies CASRGVSWILHF.

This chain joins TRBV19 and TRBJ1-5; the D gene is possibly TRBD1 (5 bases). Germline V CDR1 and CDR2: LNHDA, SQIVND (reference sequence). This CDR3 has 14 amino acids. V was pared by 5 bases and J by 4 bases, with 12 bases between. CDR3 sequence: CASSHPGGNQPQHF. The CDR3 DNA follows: TGTGCCAGTAGTCACCCCGGGGGAAATCAGCCCCAGCATTTT.

CDR3 region: CASSYGRMNTEAFF. The DNA for the CDR3 is TGTGCCAGCAGTTACGGGCGTATGAACACTGAAGCTTTCTTT. The chain couples TRBV6-5 to TRBJ1-1; D remains unclear. The V end was cut by 2 bases, the J end by 0 bases, with 7 bases between. Germline loops: CDR1 MNHEY, CDR2 SVGAGI. This CDR3 spans 14 amino acids.

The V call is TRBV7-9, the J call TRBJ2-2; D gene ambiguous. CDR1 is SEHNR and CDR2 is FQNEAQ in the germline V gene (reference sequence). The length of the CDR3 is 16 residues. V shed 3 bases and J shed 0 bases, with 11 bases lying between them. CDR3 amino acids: CASSFTRASNTGELFF. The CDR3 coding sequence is TGTGCCAGCAGCTTTACCCGGGCCTCGAACACCGGGGAGCTGTTTTTT.

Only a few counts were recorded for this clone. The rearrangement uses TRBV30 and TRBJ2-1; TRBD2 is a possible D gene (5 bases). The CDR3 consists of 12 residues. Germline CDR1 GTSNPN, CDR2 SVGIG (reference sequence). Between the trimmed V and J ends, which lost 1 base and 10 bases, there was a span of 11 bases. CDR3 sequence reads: CAWSELGREQFF. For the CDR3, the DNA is TGTGCCTGGAGTGAACTAGGGAGAGAGCAGTTCTTC.

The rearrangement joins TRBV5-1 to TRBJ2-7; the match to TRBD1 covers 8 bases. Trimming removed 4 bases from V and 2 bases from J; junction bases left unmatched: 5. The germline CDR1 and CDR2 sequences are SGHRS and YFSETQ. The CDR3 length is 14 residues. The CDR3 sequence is CASSHGQGPYEQYF. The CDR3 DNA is TGCGCCAGCAGCCACGGACAGGGCCCCTACGAGCAGTACTTC.

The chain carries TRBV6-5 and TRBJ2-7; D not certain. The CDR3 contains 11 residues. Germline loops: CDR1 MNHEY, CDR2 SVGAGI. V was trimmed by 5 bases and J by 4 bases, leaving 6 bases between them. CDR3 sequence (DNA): TGTGCCAGCAGTGGGGTTTACGAGCAGTACTTC. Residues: CASSGVYEQYF.

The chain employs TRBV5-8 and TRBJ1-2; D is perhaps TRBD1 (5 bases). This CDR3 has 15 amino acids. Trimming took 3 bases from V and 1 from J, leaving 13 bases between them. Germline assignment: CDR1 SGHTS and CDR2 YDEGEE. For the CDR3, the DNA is TGTGCCAGCAGCTCCAGGGACTACTATAACTATGGCTACACCTTC. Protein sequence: CASSSRDYYNYGYTF.

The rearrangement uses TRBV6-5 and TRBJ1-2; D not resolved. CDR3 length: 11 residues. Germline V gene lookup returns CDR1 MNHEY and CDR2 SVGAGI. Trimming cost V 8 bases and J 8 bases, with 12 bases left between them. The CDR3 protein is CASRFAGGYTF. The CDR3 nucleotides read TGTGCCAGCCGATTCGCTGGCGGCTACACCTTC.

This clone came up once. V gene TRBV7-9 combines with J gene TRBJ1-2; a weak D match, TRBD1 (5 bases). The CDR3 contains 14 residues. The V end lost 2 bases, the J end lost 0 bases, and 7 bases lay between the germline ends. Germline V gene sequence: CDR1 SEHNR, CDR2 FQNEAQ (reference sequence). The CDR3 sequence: CASSLRGTNYGYTF. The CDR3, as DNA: TGTGCCAGCAGCTTAAGGGGAACTAACTATGGCTACACCTTC.

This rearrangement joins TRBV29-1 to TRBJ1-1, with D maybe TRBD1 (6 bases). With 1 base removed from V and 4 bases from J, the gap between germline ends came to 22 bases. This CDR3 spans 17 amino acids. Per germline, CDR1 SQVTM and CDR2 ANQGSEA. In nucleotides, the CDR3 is TGCAGCGTTGAAGTCCTGGAGGTGGGGGGCCGGAGCACTGAAGCTTTCTTT. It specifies CSVEVLEVGGRSTEAFF.

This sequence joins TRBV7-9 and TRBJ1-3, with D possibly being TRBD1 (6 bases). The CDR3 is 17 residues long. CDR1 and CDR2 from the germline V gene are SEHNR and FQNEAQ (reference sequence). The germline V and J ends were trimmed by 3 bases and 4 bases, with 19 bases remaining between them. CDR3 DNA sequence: TGTGCCAGCAGCTTGAGTTACCATACAGGGCCCGGAAACACCATATATTTT. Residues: CASSLSYHTGPGNTIYF. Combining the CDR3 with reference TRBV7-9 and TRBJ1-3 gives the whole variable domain DTGVSQNPRHKITKRGQNVTFRCDPISEHNRLYWYRQTLGQGPEFLTYFQNEAQLEKSRLLSDRFSAERPKGSFSTLEIQRTEQGDSAMYLCASSLSYHTGPGNTIYFGEGSWLTVV.

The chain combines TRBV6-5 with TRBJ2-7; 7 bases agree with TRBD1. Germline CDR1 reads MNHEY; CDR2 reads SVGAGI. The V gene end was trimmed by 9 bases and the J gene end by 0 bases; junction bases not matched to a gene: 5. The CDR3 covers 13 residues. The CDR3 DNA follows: TGTGCCAGTCACCGGGACAGCTCCTACGAGCAGTACTTC. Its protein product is CASHRDSSYEQYF.

The chain's CDR3 is CASSEQPLQTQYF. The DNA of the CDR3 is TGTGCCAGCAGTGAACAGCCTCTCCAGACCCAGTACTTC. J is TRBJ2-5 and V is TRBV2, with D uncertain. The germline V and J ends were trimmed by 2 bases and 6 bases, with 10 bases remaining between them. Per germline, CDR1 SNHLY and CDR2 FYNNEI. The CDR3 has 13 residues.

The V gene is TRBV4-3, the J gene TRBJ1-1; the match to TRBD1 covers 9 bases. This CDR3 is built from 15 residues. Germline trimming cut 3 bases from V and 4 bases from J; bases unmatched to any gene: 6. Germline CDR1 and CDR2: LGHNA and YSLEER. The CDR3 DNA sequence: TGCGCCAGCAGCCAGGTGGGGACAGGGATCACTGAAGCTTTCTTT. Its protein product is CASSQVGTGITEAFF.

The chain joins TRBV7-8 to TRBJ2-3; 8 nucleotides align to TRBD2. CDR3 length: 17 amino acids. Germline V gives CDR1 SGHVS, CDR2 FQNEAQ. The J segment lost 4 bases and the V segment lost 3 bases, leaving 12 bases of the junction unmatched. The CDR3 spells CASSLQSGRGAADTQYF. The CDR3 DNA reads TGTGCCAGCAGCTTGCAAAGCGGGAGAGGTGCCGCAGATACGCAGTATTTT.

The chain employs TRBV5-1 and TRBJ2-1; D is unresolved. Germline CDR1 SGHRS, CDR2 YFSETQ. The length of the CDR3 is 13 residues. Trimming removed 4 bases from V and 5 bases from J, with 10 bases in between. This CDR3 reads CASSLIWHNEQFF. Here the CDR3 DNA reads TGCGCCAGCAGCCTCATTTGGCACAATGAGCAGTTCTTC.

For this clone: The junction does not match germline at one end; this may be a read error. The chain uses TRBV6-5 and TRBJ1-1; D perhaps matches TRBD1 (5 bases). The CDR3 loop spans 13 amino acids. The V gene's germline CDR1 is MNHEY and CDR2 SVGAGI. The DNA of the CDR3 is TGTGCCAGCAGTTACTCGTTAACCGGGACGATCGGCTTT. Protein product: CASSYSLTGTIGF.

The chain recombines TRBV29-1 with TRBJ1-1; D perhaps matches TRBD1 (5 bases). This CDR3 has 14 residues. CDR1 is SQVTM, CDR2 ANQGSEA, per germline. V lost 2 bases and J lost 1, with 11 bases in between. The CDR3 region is CSVERDRTNTEAFF. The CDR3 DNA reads TGCAGCGTTGAAAGGGACCGGACGAACACTGAAGCTTTCTTT.

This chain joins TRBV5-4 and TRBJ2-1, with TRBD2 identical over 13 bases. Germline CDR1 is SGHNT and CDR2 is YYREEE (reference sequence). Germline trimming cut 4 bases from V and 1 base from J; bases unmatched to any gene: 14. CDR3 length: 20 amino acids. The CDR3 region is CASSPAPKLAGGPSYNEQFF. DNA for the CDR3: TGTGCCAGCAGCCCCGCTCCGAAACTAGCGGGGGGGCCTTCCTACAATGAGCAGTTCTTC.

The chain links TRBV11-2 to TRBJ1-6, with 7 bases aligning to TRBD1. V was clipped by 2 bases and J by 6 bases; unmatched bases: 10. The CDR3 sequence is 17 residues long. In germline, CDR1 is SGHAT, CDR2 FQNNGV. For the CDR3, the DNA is TGTGCCAGCAGCTTAAGGGGACGAGGGGGCGGTAATTCACCCCTCCACTTT. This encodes CASSLRGRGGGNSPLHF.

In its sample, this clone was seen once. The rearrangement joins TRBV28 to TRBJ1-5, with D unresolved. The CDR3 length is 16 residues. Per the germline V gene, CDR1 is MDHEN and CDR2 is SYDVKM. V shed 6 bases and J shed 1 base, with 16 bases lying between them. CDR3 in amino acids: CASSLPPTNSNQPQHF. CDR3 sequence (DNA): TGTGCCAGCAGCCTCCCCCCAACTAACAGCAATCAGCCCCAGCATTTT.

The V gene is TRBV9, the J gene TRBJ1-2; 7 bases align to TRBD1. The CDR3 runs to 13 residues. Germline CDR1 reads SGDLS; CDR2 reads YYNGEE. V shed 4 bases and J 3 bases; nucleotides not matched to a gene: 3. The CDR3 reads CASSPTGDYGYTF. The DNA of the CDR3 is TGTGCCAGCAGCCCCACAGGGGACTATGGCTACACCTTC.

The CDR3 protein is CASSRREGPSSNTEAFF. The CDR3 nucleotides are TGTGCCAGCTCTCGCCGGGAGGGCCCTTCTTCGAACACTGAAGCTTTCTTT. The chain has TRBV18 and TRBJ1-1, with no clear D. Germline V CDR1 and CDR2: KGHSH, LQKENI. This CDR3 is built from 17 residues. The V and J ends lost 6 bases and 1 base respectively, with 21 bases between them.

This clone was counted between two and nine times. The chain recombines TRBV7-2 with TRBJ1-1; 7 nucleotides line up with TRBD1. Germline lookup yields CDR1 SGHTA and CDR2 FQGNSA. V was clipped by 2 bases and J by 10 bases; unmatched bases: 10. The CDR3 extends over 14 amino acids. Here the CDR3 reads CASSLQGRPGGAFF. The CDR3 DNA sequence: TGTGCCAGCAGCTTACAAGGCCGGCCAGGGGGAGCTTTCTTT.